The next 3 T cell receptor beta chains were all read from a single sample in a study of CD8+ T cells in alopecia areata. The treatment was: oral pan-JAK inhibitor, 5-10 mg twice daily. Following extraction, RNA underwent reverse transcription to cDNA, which served as the sequencing template. Using immunoSEQ multiplex PCR, the repertoire was profiled, and TCRdb retains in-frame clones only, with some absent. This repertoire shows about 140,000 clones, approximately 85% found once; its top ten account for just under 25%. Sequences were derived from CD8+ T cells sorted from blood, sampled at week 4, from a patient treated with tofacitinib. The receptors come from a human donor with alopecia areata.

J is TRBJ1-4 and V is TRBV27, with 8 positions matching TRBD1. V lost 2 bases, J lost 6 bases, and 5 bases stayed unmatched. The CDR3 runs to 15 residues. Germline CDR1 reads MNHEY; CDR2 reads SMNVEV (reference sequence). The DNA for the CDR3 is TGTGCCAGCAGTTTACCCCTGGACAGGGATGAAAAACTGTTTTTT. Translation: CASSLPLDRDEKLFF.

The chain has TRBV4-1 and TRBJ2-3; possibly TRBD1 for D (6 bases). The germline gives CDR1 MGHRA, CDR2 YSYEKL. The CDR3 consists of 13 residues. Trimming stripped 6 bases from V and 4 bases from J, with 11 bases between. CDR3 sequence (DNA): TGCGCCAGCAGAGTGGGGGCCCCAGATACGCAGTATTTT. Protein: CASRVGAPDTQYF.

The rearrangement links TRBV2 to TRBJ1-5, with D perhaps TRBD1 (6 bases). Germline CDR1 reads SNHLY; CDR2 reads FYNNEI. Trimming took off 7 bases at V and 3 bases at J, with 16 bases between the two ends. There are 15 residues in the CDR3. The CDR3 nucleotides read TGTGCCAGCATGAGGTCCGGGACAAACAATCAGCCCCAGCATTTT. Amino acid sequence: CASMRSGTNNQPQHF. The variable domain in full, with the rest retrieved from reference TRBV2 and TRBJ1-5, is EPEVTQTPSHQVTQMGQEVILRCVPISNHLYFYWYRQILGQKVEFLVSFYNNEISEKSEIFDDQFSVERPDGSNFTLKIRSTKLEDSAMYFCASMRSGTNNQPQHFGDGTRLSIL.